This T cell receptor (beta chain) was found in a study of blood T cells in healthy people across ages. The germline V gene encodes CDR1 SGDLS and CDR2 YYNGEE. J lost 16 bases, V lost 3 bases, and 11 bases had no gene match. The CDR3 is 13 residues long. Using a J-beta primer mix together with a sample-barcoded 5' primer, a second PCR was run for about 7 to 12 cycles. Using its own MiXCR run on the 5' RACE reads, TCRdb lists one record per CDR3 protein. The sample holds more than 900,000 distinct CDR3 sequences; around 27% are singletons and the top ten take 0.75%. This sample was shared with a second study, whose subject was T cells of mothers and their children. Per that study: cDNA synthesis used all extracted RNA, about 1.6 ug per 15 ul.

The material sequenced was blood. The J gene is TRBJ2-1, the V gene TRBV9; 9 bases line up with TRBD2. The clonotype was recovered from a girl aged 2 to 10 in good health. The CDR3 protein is CASSASIAGDLFF. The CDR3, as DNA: TGTGCCAGCAGCGCATCGATAGCGGGGGACTTATTCTTC.